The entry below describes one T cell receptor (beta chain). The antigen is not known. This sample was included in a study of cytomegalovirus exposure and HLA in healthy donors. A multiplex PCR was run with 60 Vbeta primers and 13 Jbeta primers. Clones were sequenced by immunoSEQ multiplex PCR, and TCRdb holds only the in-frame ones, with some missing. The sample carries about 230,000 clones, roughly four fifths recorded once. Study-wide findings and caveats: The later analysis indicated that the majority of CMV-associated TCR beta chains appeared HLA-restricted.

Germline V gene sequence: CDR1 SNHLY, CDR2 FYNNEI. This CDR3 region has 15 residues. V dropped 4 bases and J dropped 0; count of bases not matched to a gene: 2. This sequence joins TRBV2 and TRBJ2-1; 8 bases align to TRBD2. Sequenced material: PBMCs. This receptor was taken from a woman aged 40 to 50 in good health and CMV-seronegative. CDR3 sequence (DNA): TGTGCCAGCAGTGCCGGGACTAGCTCCTACAATGAGCAGTTCTTC. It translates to CASSAGTSSYNEQFF.